This T cell receptor (beta chain) originates from a study of a mutant IDH1 vaccine in newly diagnosed glioma. Germline-derived CDR1 and CDR2 are SQVTM and ANQGSEA. Deletions cut 2 bases from V and 1 base from J, with 9 bases between. The CDR3 is 13 residues long. Time point: baseline, week 1 (first vaccination visit). Documented treatment: pre-vaccination baseline after standard-of-care therapy. TCRdb keeps only in-frame clones here, not all; method: immunoSEQ multiplex PCR. This repertoire shows 92,000 or so clones, around 80% found once; its top ten account for 5.3%. The receptor's source is a man aged 40-49 years with glioma. Some clones in this sample may be carry-over from other donors' samples. This material consisted of PBMCs, taken from a glioma patient treated with radiotherapy, temozolomide or both. J is TRBJ2-7 and V is TRBV29-1; the D is unclear. Here the CDR3 reads CSVELGRSYEQYF. Written as DNA, the CDR3 is TGCAGCGTTGAATTAGGCAGGTCCTACGAGCAGTACTTC.